Here is one T cell receptor (beta chain) with its context. The investigators reverse transcribed all of the isolated RNA, so they sequenced expressed TCRB transcripts. The method was immunoSEQ multiplex PCR; TCRdb's version includes in-frame clones alone and lacks a portion of them. The data show approximately 140,000 clones, 9.7% seen once. The data were obtained in a study of beta chain features in type 1 diabetes. Averaging approximately 120 mL, one heparinised blood draw came from each individual donor. Sequencing was carried out using central memory CD4+ T cells from blood. This receptor was identified in a woman aged 40 to 50 in good health.

The CDR3 DNA reads as TGTGCCAGTAGTATAGCGGGGGTGGATTACAATGAGCAGTTCTTC. It codes for CASSIAGVDYNEQFF. The rearrangement links TRBV19 to TRBJ2-1, with D perhaps matching TRBD2 (6 bases). The V gene lost 1 base and the J gene lost 4 bases, with 11 bases spanning the gap. CDR1 is LNHDA, CDR2 SQIVND, per germline (reference sequence). The CDR3 spans 15 residues.